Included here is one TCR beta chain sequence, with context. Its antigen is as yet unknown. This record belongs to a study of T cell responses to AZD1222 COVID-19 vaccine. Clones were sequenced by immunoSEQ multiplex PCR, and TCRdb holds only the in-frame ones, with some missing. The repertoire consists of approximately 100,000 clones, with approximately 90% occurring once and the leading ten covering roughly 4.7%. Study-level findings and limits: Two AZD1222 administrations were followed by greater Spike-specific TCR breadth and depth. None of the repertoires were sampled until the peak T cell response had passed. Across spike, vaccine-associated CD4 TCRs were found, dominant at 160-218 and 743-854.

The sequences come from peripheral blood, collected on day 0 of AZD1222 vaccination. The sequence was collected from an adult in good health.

CDR3 DNA: TGTGCCAGCAGCTTAGCGGAGGGGGCGAACACTGAAGCTTTCTTT. This translates into CASSLAEGANTEAFF. The rearrangement links TRBV7-9 to TRBJ1-1; TRBD1 matches at 7 bases. CDR3 length: 15 residues. Per the germline V gene, CDR1 is SEHNR and CDR2 is FQNEAQ (reference sequence). The trim removed 0 bases at V and 1 base at J, leaving 2 bases unmatched.